This passage covers 27 T cell receptor beta chains from one sample sequenced in a study of T cell responses to AZD1222 COVID-19 vaccine (dated by TCRdb to about 2021). What this sample's time point label stands for: about 28 days (+/-7) after the second vaccine dose. Library preparation was by the immunoSEQ multiplex PCR assay. The table was pulled from immuneACCESS by TCRdb, which kept in-frame rearrangements only. Such tables lose some clones; where checked, under half of the loss comes from unresolved V genes, and the rest has no known cause. This sample comprises approximately 170,000 clones, approximately 90% of them detected only once. Approximately 1.1% of the sample comes from the top ten. The sample here was peripheral blood, taken 28 days after the second AZD1222 dose. Receptor source: an adult who received the AZD1222 COVID-19 vaccine.

The chain links TRBV7-6 to TRBJ1-1; weak D call: TRBD1 (6 bases). This CDR3 contains 13 residues. V was shortened by 5 bases and J by 3 bases, with 10 bases between the two germline ends. The germline V gene encodes CDR1 SGHVS and CDR2 FNYEAQ. In nucleotides, the CDR3 is TGTGCCAGCAGCCGACAGGAAGACACTGAAGCTTTCTTT. The encoded protein is CASSRQEDTEAFF.

This clone was counted a few times. The J gene is TRBJ2-7, the V gene TRBV4-1; perhaps TRBD1 as D (5 bases). The V end was cut by 0 bases, the J end by 2 bases, with 14 bases between. Germline CDR1 MGHRA, CDR2 YSYEKL. The CDR3 spans 16 residues. For the CDR3, the DNA is TGCGCCAGCAGCCAAGATCAAACAGGATTGGCCTACGAGCAGTACTTC. Its protein is CASSQDQTGLAYEQYF.

The rearrangement joins TRBV12-1 to TRBJ2-5. TRBV12-1 is flagged as a pseudogene. The CDR3 sequence is 17 residues long. The CDR3 bases are TGTGCCAGCATCATAACGAGGGGGGACCAACCCCAAGAGACCCAGTACTTC. This encodes CASIITRGDQPQETQYF.

V gene TRBV27 combines with J gene TRBJ1-6; a weak D match, TRBD1 (6 bases). This CDR3 spans 14 amino acids. Germline V gene sequence: CDR1 MNHEY, CDR2 SMNVEV (reference sequence). Trimming pared 4 bases from V and 9 bases from J, leaving 13 bases between. CDR3 residues: CASSSTGIFSPLHF. DNA of the CDR3: TGTGCCAGCAGTTCGACAGGCATTTTTTCACCCCTCCACTTT.

The CDR3 is CASSLAEGNSYEQYF. The CDR3 bases are TGTGCCAGCAGCTTAGCGGAGGGTAACTCCTACGAGCAGTACTTC. The rearrangement joins TRBV7-6 to TRBJ2-7; tentatively, D is TRBD2 (6 bases). The V gene lost 0 bases and the J gene lost 0 bases, with 9 bases spanning the gap. CDR1 and CDR2 from the germline V gene are SGHVS and FNYEAQ. The CDR3 has 15 amino acids.

V is TRBV2 and J is TRBJ1-2; D perhaps matches TRBD1 (6 bases). The germline V gene has CDR1 SNHLY and CDR2 FYNNEI. CDR3 length equals 15 residues. Trimming stripped 7 bases from V and 4 bases from J, with 19 bases between. CDR3 nucleotide sequence: TGTGCCAGCATCAGAACGAACAGGGCGAGCTATGGCTACACCTTC. Amino acids: CASIRTNRASYGYTF.

This chain links TRBV12-3 or TRBV12-4 with TRBJ2-5; D might be TRBD2 (6 bases). The V end lost 5 bases, the J end lost 6 bases, and 10 bases lay between the germline ends. This CDR3 spans 12 amino acids. The CDR3 bases are TGTGCCAGCAGTGGGACTTCGAAGACCCAGTACTTC. It yields the protein CASSGTSKTQYF.

V gene TRBV9 combines with J gene TRBJ2-6; D perhaps matches TRBD1 (6 bases). The CDR3 length is 16 residues. With 0 bases removed from V and 2 bases from J, the gap between germline ends came to 9 bases. Germline V lookup: CDR1 SGDLS, CDR2 YYNGEE. The CDR3 DNA follows: TGTGCCAGCAGCGTAGAATACAGGGCTGGGGCCAACGTCCTGACTTTC. Protein: CASSVEYRAGANVLTF.

The chain carries TRBV5-5 and TRBJ1-3, with D hard to call. The CDR3 loop spans 15 amino acids. Germline values: CDR1 SGHKS, CDR2 YYEKEE (reference sequence). Trimming pared 0 bases from V and 3 bases from J, leaving 10 bases between. DNA of the CDR3: TGTGCCAGCAGCTTGGACGGTGGGGATGGAAACACCATATATTTT. This sequence encodes CASSLDGGDGNTIYF.

The chain combines TRBV27 with TRBJ1-6; D is undetermined. Germline V gene data show CDR1 as MNHEY and CDR2 as SMNVEV (reference sequence). This CDR3 is built from 15 residues. V was shortened by 4 bases and J by 7 bases, with 14 bases between the two germline ends. The CDR3 reads CASSSRSGGNSPLHF. Written as DNA, the CDR3 is TGTGCCAGCAGTTCCAGGTCAGGTGGGAATTCACCCCTCCACTTT.

The chain combines TRBV27 with TRBJ1-1; 9 nucleotides align to TRBD1. The CDR3 runs 15 residues. Losses at the gene ends were 6 bases for V and 1 base for J; bases not matched to a gene: 6. Germline CDR1 is MNHEY and CDR2 is SMNVEV (reference sequence). The CDR3: CASRLQGAWNTEAFF. The CDR3 DNA sequence: TGTGCCAGCAGGCTACAGGGGGCGTGGAACACTGAAGCTTTCTTT.

A few counts support this clone. The V gene is TRBV5-8, the J gene TRBJ1-1; no reliable D call. CDR3 length: 13 amino acids. V gave up 0 bases and J gave up 0 bases, with 3 bases separating them. The germline V gene has CDR1 SGHTS and CDR2 YDEGEE. CDR3 loop: CASSLVVNTEAFF. Here the CDR3 DNA reads TGTGCCAGCAGCTTGGTGGTGAACACTGAAGCTTTCTTT. Full variable domain (rest looked up from reference TRBV5-8 and TRBJ1-1): EAGVTQSPTHLIKTRGQQATLRCSPISGHTSVYWYQQALGLGLQFLLWYDEGEERNRGNFPPRFSGRQFPNYSSELNVNALELEDSALYLCASSLVVNTEAFFGQGTRLTVV.

This clone has a single count. The chain couples TRBV4-2 to TRBJ2-4, with 7 positions matching TRBD2. Losses at the gene ends were 0 bases for V and 8 bases for J; bases not matched to a gene: 16. The CDR3 has 18 amino acids. From germline, CDR1 is LGHNA and CDR2 YNFKEQ. The CDR3 DNA follows: TGTGCCAGCAGCCAAGATCATCGAGTGGCGGGGGAAAGGGACATTCAGTACTTC. The encoded protein is CASSQDHRVAGERDIQYF.

The chain uses TRBV6-5 and TRBJ1-2, with a weak D call TRBD1 (6 bases). CDR3 length equals 16 residues. Germline V gene sequence: CDR1 MNHEY, CDR2 SVGAGI. V lost 2 bases to trimming and J lost 1 base, with 14 bases between them. CDR3 coding DNA: TGTGCCAGCAGTTACCTAGGGGGGGCCGATAACTATGGCTACACCTTC. This encodes CASSYLGGADNYGYTF.

Here the CDR3 reads CASSPTGQGYDEQYF. The CDR3 coding sequence is TGTGCCAGCAGTCCCACCGGACAGGGATACGACGAGCAGTACTTC. The chain has TRBV6-5 and TRBJ2-7; 8 positions agree with TRBD1. From germline, CDR1 is MNHEY and CDR2 SVGAGI. The CDR3 runs 15 residues. Trimming took 5 bases from V and 5 from J; bases not matched to a gene: 11.

The rearrangement joins TRBV6-2 or TRBV6-3 to TRBJ2-6, with D unresolved. Trimming shortened V by 5 bases and J by 0 bases, and 8 bases separated the two germline ends. The germline V gene encodes CDR1 MNHEY and CDR2 SVGEGT. CDR3 size: 15 residues. The CDR3: CASSPRASGANVLTF. The CDR3 region has the DNA TGTGCCAGCAGTCCCCGAGCCTCTGGGGCCAACGTCCTGACTTTC.

The gene calls are TRBV3-1 (or the pseudogene TRBV3-2) and TRBJ1-5, with D uncertain. This CDR3 is 13 amino acids long. Germline CDR1 LGHDT, CDR2 YNNKEL (reference sequence). Trimming pared 0 bases from V and 6 bases from J, leaving 6 bases between. CDR3 bases: TGTGCCAGCAGCCAAGATTTGGGTCAGCCCCAGCATTTT. It encodes CASSQDLGQPQHF.

The chain combines TRBV7-2 with TRBJ1-2; 7 positions match TRBD1. This CDR3 has 16 amino acids. In germline, CDR1 is SGHTA, CDR2 FQGNSA. Trimming at V came to 5 bases and at J to 2 bases, leaving 11 bases not matched to a gene. CDR3 residues: CASSPLGDSRNYGYTF. CDR3 DNA: TGTGCCAGCAGCCCCTTAGGGGACAGCCGAAACTATGGCTACACCTTC. Full variable domain (remainder filled in from reference TRBV7-2 and TRBJ1-2): GAGVSQSPSNKVTEKGKDVELRCDPISGHTALYWYRQSLGQGLEFLIYFQGNSAPDKSGLPSDRFSAERTGGSVSTLTIQRTQQEDSAVYLCASSPLGDSRNYGYTFGSGTRLTVV.

J is TRBJ1-3 and V is TRBV15; 9 nucleotides line up with TRBD1. Germline CDR1 reads LNHNV; CDR2 reads YYDKDF (reference sequence). This CDR3 region has 14 residues. V lost 6 bases and J lost 4; bases outside the gene matches: 4. CDR3 region: CATRMTGGGNTIYF. The DNA of the CDR3 is TGTGCCACCAGAATGACAGGGGGAGGAAACACCATATATTTT.

This chain joins TRBV5-1 and TRBJ1-2; 10 bases are a match to TRBD1. This CDR3 region has 14 residues. The germline V gene encodes CDR1 SGHRS and CDR2 YFSETQ. Unmatched junction bases numbered 3, after V lost 5 bases and J lost 2 bases. The CDR3 DNA reads TGCGCCAGCAGGGGACAGGGGAGGAACTATGGCTACACCTTC. This codes for CASRGQGRNYGYTF.

The chain links TRBV12-5 to TRBJ1-1; tentatively, D is TRBD1 (5 bases). The ends were cut back, 5 bases at V and 8 bases at J, with 15 bases in the middle. The V gene's germline CDR1 is LGHNT and CDR2 FRNRAP. This CDR3 comprises 13 residues. In nucleotides, the CDR3 is TGTGCTAGTGGTCCTCCGAAGGGGAGAGAAGCTTTCTTT. This codes for CASGPPKGREAFF.

The chain links TRBV18 to TRBJ2-1; the D gene is possibly TRBD1 (6 bases). The ends were cut back, 2 bases at V and 7 bases at J, with 9 bases in the middle. Germline V gene data show CDR1 as KGHSH and CDR2 as LQKENI. This CDR3 spans 13 amino acids. The CDR3 DNA is TGTGCCAGCTCACCAATCACAGGGAATGAGCAGTTCTTC. Amino acid sequence: CASSPITGNEQFF.

This clone was seen a few times. The chain has TRBV7-2 and TRBJ2-3; tentative D call: TRBD2 (6 bases). In germline, CDR1 is SGHTA, CDR2 FQGNSA. The ends were cut back, 0 bases at V and 5 bases at J, with 15 bases in the middle. The CDR3 loop spans 16 amino acids. The CDR3 reads CASSLAGLASGDTQYF. The CDR3 DNA follows: TGTGCCAGCAGCTTAGCCGGGCTAGCGAGTGGAGATACGCAGTATTTT. Combining the CDR3 with reference TRBV7-2 and TRBJ2-3 gives the whole variable domain GAGVSQSPSNKVTEKGKDVELRCDPISGHTALYWYRQSLGQGLEFLIYFQGNSAPDKSGLPSDRFSAERTGGSVSTLTIQRTQQEDSAVYLCASSLAGLASGDTQYFGPGTRLTVL.

The CDR3 DNA follows: TGCGCCAGCAGCATTTATACAGGGTCCACTGAAGCTTTCTTT. Its translation: CASSIYTGSTEAFF. The rearrangement links TRBV5-1 to TRBJ1-1; D might be TRBD1 (6 bases). CDR3 length: 14 residues. In germline, CDR1 is SGHRS, CDR2 YFSETQ. The V end lost 4 bases, the J end lost 4 bases, and 14 bases lay between the germline ends.

The rearrangement uses TRBV5-3 and TRBJ2-5, with a tentative D call TRBD1 (6 bases). TRBV5-3 qualifies as an ORF whose function is uncertain. The V end lost 1 base, the J end lost 4 bases, and 17 bases lay between the germline ends. This CDR3 spans 16 amino acids. Here the CDR3 reads CARSLLGDTAGETQYF. In nucleotides, the CDR3 is TGTGCCAGAAGCTTGCTAGGGGACACCGCGGGAGAGACCCAGTACTTC.

This clone occurred once. The chain employs TRBV5-5 and TRBJ1-5; D possibly corresponds to TRBD1 (5 bases). This CDR3 has 16 residues. Germline CDR1 SGHKS, CDR2 YYEKEE (reference sequence). With 4 bases removed from V and 1 base from J, the gap between germline ends came to 15 bases. CDR3 coding DNA: TGTGCCAGCAGCCGAATTGGACACCAAAGCAATCAGCCCCAGCATTTT. This translates into CASSRIGHQSNQPQHF.

The rearrangement links TRBV18 to TRBJ1-1, with 9 bases fitting TRBD1. With V trimmed by 0 bases and J by 7 bases, 6 bases remained unmatched. Germline V gene sequence: CDR1 KGHSH, CDR2 LQKENI. The CDR3 is made up of 15 amino acids. The CDR3 region is CASSPPVGQGFEAFF. DNA for the CDR3: TGTGCCAGCTCACCACCGGTGGGACAGGGTTTTGAAGCTTTCTTT.